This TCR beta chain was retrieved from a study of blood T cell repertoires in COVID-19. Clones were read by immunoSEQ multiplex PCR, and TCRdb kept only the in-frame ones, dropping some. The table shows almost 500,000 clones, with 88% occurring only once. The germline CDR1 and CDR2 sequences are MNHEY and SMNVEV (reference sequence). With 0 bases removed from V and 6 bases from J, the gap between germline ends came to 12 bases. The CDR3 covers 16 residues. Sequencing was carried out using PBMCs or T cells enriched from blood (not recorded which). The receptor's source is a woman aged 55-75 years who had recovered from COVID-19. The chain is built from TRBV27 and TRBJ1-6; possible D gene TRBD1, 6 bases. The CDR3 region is CASSLSRDTLNSPLHF. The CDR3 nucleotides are TGTGCCAGCAGTTTATCCCGGGACACCCTTAATTCACCCCTCCACTTT.